This T cell receptor beta chain was identified during a study of T cell responses to AZD1222 COVID-19 vaccine. CDR1 SSHAT and CDR2 FNYEAQ come from the germline V gene (reference sequence). The CDR3 extends over 17 amino acids. Regarding this clone: Its antigen is still unknown. Sequence at one end of the junction differs from germline and may be a read error.

Study findings and constraints: An increase in Spike-specific TCR breadth and depth was observed after two AZD1222 doses. Most donors were white British, females outnumbered males, and clonal diversity was possibly underestimated. Sampled repertoires all dated from after the peak T cell response.

Assay: immunoSEQ multiplex PCR; the TCRdb copy retains only in-frame clones and omits some. The table shows about 150,000 clones, with approximately 90% occurring only once. This chain connects TRBV7-7 to TRBJ2-5; TRBD2 matches 12 bases. This clonotype was obtained from an adult in good health. The sequencing used peripheral blood, collected on day 0 of AZD1222 vaccination. CDR3 region: CASSPTLAGGLRETQYF. The CDR3 region has the DNA TGTGCTAGCAGCCCCACACTAGCGGGAGGTCTTAGGGAGACCCAGTACTTC.